The present entry profiles one T cell receptor beta chain with its context. The data belong to a study of blood T cell repertoires in COVID-19. With 4 bases removed from V and 0 bases from J, the gap between germline ends came to 7 bases. This CDR3 has 14 amino acids. CDR1 and CDR2 (germline): MNHEY, SVGAGI. Sequencing was performed with immunoSEQ multiplex PCR; in TCRdb, only in-frame clones are kept and a portion is missing. The table has some 320,000 clones, 85% seen once. No more than 2 weeks before study entry, exposed participants had met a case of COVID-19. This rearrangement joins TRBV6-5 to TRBJ1-3; D ambiguous. Sequencing was performed on PBMCs or T cells enriched from blood (not recorded which). This receptor was obtained from a woman aged 25 to 39 who had been exposed to COVID-19. The CDR3 loop is CASSSQISGNTIYF. The CDR3 DNA sequence: TGTGCCAGCAGTTCACAGATCTCTGGAAACACCATATATTTT.